Shown below are 20 T cell receptor beta chains from a single sample sequenced in a study of T-cell memory formation after mild COVID-19. TCRdb recomputed calls from the 5' RACE reads with MiXCR, one row per CDR3 protein. The data contain roughly 400,000 distinct CDR3 sequences, about 15% of them singletons. The sequenced sample was PBMCs or a T cell subset sorted from them (not recorded which). These receptors originate from a man younger than 35 who had mild COVID-19 (a few samples of this study predate the infection). Cell type and time point are not known.

This clonotype was counted between two and nine times. The V gene is TRBV7-8, the J gene TRBJ1-1; D gene ambiguous. Per the germline V gene, CDR1 is SGHVS and CDR2 is FQNEAQ. Trimming removed 4 bases at V and 6 bases at J, with 9 bases between. The CDR3 has 12 amino acids. This chain's CDR3 is CASSSSFAEAFF. In DNA form, the CDR3 reads TGTGCCAGCAGCTCGTCATTTGCTGAAGCTTTCTTT.

The V gene is TRBV14, the J gene TRBJ2-3, with TRBD1 matching over 7 bases. The CDR3 length is 19 residues. Germline-derived CDR1 and CDR2 are SGHDN and FVKESK. V lost 1 base to trimming and J lost 3 bases; unmatched junction nucleotides: 16. As DNA, the CDR3 is TGTGCCAGCAGCCAAGGAGGGACAGCATCATGGCAGATGACAGATACGCAGTATTTT. Its translation: CASSQGGTASWQMTDTQYF.

The J gene is TRBJ1-3, the V gene TRBV4-2; no firm D call. CDR1 is LGHNA and CDR2 is YNFKEQ in the germline V gene. The CDR3 has 17 residues. Trimming removed 2 bases at V and 0 bases at J, with 14 bases between. DNA of the CDR3: TGTGCCAGCAGCCAACTATCAGGCGGCTCCTCTGGAAACACCATATATTTT. Its protein is CASSQLSGGSSGNTIYF.

This clonotype was counted a few times. This chain joins TRBV12-3 or TRBV12-4 and TRBJ2-2; D not certain. The ends were cut back, 2 bases at V and 4 bases at J, with 8 bases in the middle. The CDR3 is 14 residues long. The CDR3 DNA sequence: TGTGCCAGCAGTTTATGGCAGACCACCGGGGAGCTGTTTTTT. Translated, it gives CASSLWQTTGELFF.

CDR3 loop: CASGGPLEQYF. The CDR3 nucleotides are TGTGCCAGCGGTGGACCCTTAGAGCAGTACTTC. This rearrangement joins TRBV9 to TRBJ2-7; the D is unclear. Germline lookup yields CDR1 SGDLS and CDR2 YYNGEE. V was clipped by 7 bases and J by 7 bases, with 12 bases between them. The CDR3 runs 11 residues.

The V call is TRBV5-1, the J call TRBJ1-1; D unclear. In germline, CDR1 is SGHRS, CDR2 YFSETQ. The CDR3 sequence is 15 residues long. Between the trimmed V and J ends, which lost 1 base and 4 bases, there was a span of 14 bases. The chain's CDR3 is CASSLYWVGSTEAFF. As DNA, the CDR3 is TGCGCCAGCAGCTTGTATTGGGTCGGGAGCACTGAAGCTTTCTTT.

J is TRBJ2-3 and V is TRBV19; no firm D call. The V and J ends lost 3 bases and 4 bases respectively, with 5 bases between them. This CDR3 spans 12 amino acids. Germline V gives CDR1 LNHDA, CDR2 SQIVND (reference sequence). The CDR3 reads CASSIGPDTQYF. CDR3 DNA: TGTGCCAGTAGTATTGGGCCAGATACGCAGTATTTT.

Only a few counts were recorded for this clonotype. The chain couples TRBV7-6 to TRBJ2-3; possibly TRBD2 for D (5 bases). There are 15 residues in the CDR3. V lost 3 bases and J lost 6, with 16 bases in between. The V gene's germline CDR1 is SGHVS and CDR2 FNYEAQ. The CDR3 loop is CASSFLGPGMDTQYF. The CDR3 nucleotides are TGTGCCAGCAGCTTTCTTGGCCCGGGGATGGATACGCAGTATTTT.

The gene calls are TRBV9 and TRBJ2-2; D possibly matches TRBD1 or TRBD2 (7 bases each). The CDR3 contains 15 residues. V lost 0 bases to trimming and J lost 5 bases, with 11 bases between them. Looked up from germline, CDR1 is SGDLS and CDR2 is YYNGEE. The DNA of the CDR3 is TGTGCCAGCAGCGTAGACAGGGGAGGGACCGGGGAGCTGTTTTTT. Encoded protein: CASSVDRGGTGELFF.

CDR3 amino acids: CSATRDRPYEQYF. CDR3 sequence (DNA): TGCAGTGCCACTAGGGACAGGCCCTACGAGCAGTACTTC. This chain uses TRBV20-1 with TRBJ2-7; 8 positions match TRBD1. The J segment lost 2 bases and the V segment lost 6 bases, leaving 6 bases of the junction unmatched. From germline, CDR1 is DFQATT and CDR2 SNEGSKA (reference sequence). The CDR3 consists of 13 residues.

The chain uses TRBV6-5 and TRBJ1-1; TRBD1 might be the D (5 bases). The germline V gene has CDR1 MNHEY and CDR2 SVGAGI. Between the trimmed V and J ends, which lost 8 bases and 0 bases, there was a span of 16 bases. CDR3 length equals 15 residues. The CDR3 loop is CASSHGGSLNTEAFF. The CDR3 bases are TGTGCCAGCTCCCACGGGGGGTCCCTGAACACTGAAGCTTTCTTT.

This chain joins TRBV5-1 and TRBJ1-1, with a weak D call TRBD1 (6 bases). Germline CDR1 reads SGHRS; CDR2 reads YFSETQ. The germline V and J ends were trimmed by 4 bases and 3 bases, with 13 bases remaining between them. CDR3 size: 14 residues. DNA of the CDR3: TGCGCCAGCAGCCCCAACAGGGCCGACACTGAAGCTTTCTTT. Amino acids: CASSPNRADTEAFF. Full variable domain (rest looked up from reference TRBV5-1 and TRBJ1-1): KAGVTQTPRYLIKTRGQQVTLSCSPISGHRSVSWYQQTPGQGLQFLFEYFSETQRNKGNFPGRFSGRQFSNSRSEMNVSTLELGDSALYLCASSPNRADTEAFFGQGTRLTVV.

This clonotype was seen more than once but under ten times. This chain uses TRBV7-3 with TRBJ2-2, with D maybe TRBD2 (6 bases). V lost 2 bases and J lost 4, with 8 bases in between. CDR3 length: 14 residues. Per the germline V gene, CDR1 is SGHTA and CDR2 is FQGTGA. This CDR3 is CASSLGTPTGELFF. CDR3 in DNA: TGTGCCAGCAGCTTAGGGACTCCCACCGGGGAGCTGTTTTTT.

This clonotype was observed a handful of times. J is TRBJ1-1 and V is TRBV5-1; D may be TRBD1 (5 bases). Per germline, CDR1 SGHRS and CDR2 YFSETQ. This CDR3 comprises 17 residues. Trimming pared 0 bases from V and 0 bases from J, leaving 15 bases between. CDR3 protein: CASSLVWQGRMNTEAFF. The CDR3 bases are TGCGCCAGCAGCTTGGTTTGGCAGGGTCGAATGAACACTGAAGCTTTCTTT.

This clonotype was observed a few times. The gene calls are TRBV29-1 and TRBJ1-5; perhaps TRBD1 as D (6 bases). Germline V CDR1 and CDR2: SQVTM, ANQGSEA. This CDR3 comprises 12 residues. Trimming removed 4 bases at V and 6 bases at J, with 10 bases between. In DNA form, the CDR3 reads TGCAGCGTTGGGGACACCCCTCAGCCCCAGCATTTT. Protein sequence: CSVGDTPQPQHF.

This clonotype appeared a few times. This sequence joins TRBV6-5 and TRBJ1-2; D is undetermined. Trimming cost V 2 bases and J 5 bases, with 12 bases left between them. Germline assignment: CDR1 MNHEY and CDR2 SVGAGI. There are 14 residues in the CDR3. The chain's CDR3 is CASSYGRRWYGYTF. In nucleotides, the CDR3 is TGTGCCAGCAGTTACGGACGCAGATGGTATGGCTACACCTTC.

The chain combines TRBV7-2 with TRBJ2-7, with TRBD2 as a possible D gene (5 bases). CDR1 is SGHTA, CDR2 FQGNSA, per germline. The CDR3 totals 13 residues. V lost 0 bases and J 9 bases, leaving 12 bases between the germline ends. The CDR3 loop is CASSLAPSGRQYV. CDR3 in DNA: TGTGCCAGCAGCTTAGCGCCGAGCGGCCGGCAGTACGTC.

This chain joins TRBV29-1 and TRBJ2-1, with 10 bases that match TRBD2. Germline assignment: CDR1 SQVTM and CDR2 ANQGSEA. The CDR3 covers 13 residues. Trimming took 5 bases from V and 6 from J; bases not matched to a gene: 4. The CDR3 nucleotides read TGCAGCGTTCCGGGACTAGCGAGCAATGAGCAGTTCTTC. Residues: CSVPGLASNEQFF.

The sample holds a few counts of this clonotype. This sequence joins TRBV21-1 and TRBJ2-7; the DNA was not used to check the table's D call, TRBD1. TRBV21-1 is a pseudogene segment. The CDR3 runs 14 residues. The CDR3, as DNA: TGTGCCATTACGGGACAGGGCACCTTTGACGAGCAGTACGTC. It translates to CAITGQGTFDEQYV.

This chain connects TRBV15 to TRBJ1-1; D is perhaps TRBD1 (6 bases). The V gene's germline CDR1 is LNHNV and CDR2 YYDKDF (reference sequence). V was cut by 8 bases and J by 4 bases, with 17 bases left in between. CDR3 length equals 14 residues. The DNA for the CDR3 is TGTGCCACCCACCCTCAGGGGTACGGCACTGAAGCTTTCTTT. This encodes CATHPQGYGTEAFF.